This is a list of T cell receptor beta chains from one sample in a study of blood T cells in healthy people across ages. TCRdb redid the calling of the 5' RACE reads with MiXCR, one entry per CDR3 protein. Here the sample spans 1.5 million to 2 million distinct CDR3 sequences, about 39% being singletons. The sample consisted of blood. These receptors were obtained from a human donor in good health. Both conserved end residues are part of each CDR3. The D gene is left open where the match is weak. The size entry is marked missing in some rows and otherwise reads once, few, many or a size class.

>TRBV9|-|few|TRBJ2-3
CASSVTVGVSDTQYF
TGTGCCAGCAGCGTAACGGTCGGGGTGTCAGATACGCAGTATTTT
>TRBV7-2|TRBD1|-|TRBJ1-1
CASIRDRGNTEAFF
TGTGCCAGCATCAGGGACAGGGGGAACACTGAAGCTTTCTTT
>TRBV29-1|-|many|TRBJ1-2
CSVEGRQGYGYTF
TGCAGCGTTGAAGGGCGCCAGGGTTATGGCTACACCTTC
>TRBV19|-|-|TRBJ2-7
CASSITTLTYEQYF
TGTGCCAGTAGTATTACGACACTTACCTACGAGCAGTACTTC
>TRBV28|-|-|TRBJ2-7
CASTLGAIDVGRSYEQYF
TGTGCCAGCACCCTAGGGGCAATAGATGTGGGTCGGTCCTACGAGCAGTACTTC
>TRBV4-2|-|-|TRBJ2-3
CASSQAPPPNTDTQYF
TGTGCCAGCAGCCAAGCCCCTCCCCCCAACACAGATACGCAGTATTTT
>TRBV12-3/TRBV12-4|TRBD1|-|TRBJ2-5
CASSPVPGQGEGQETQYF
TGTGCCAGCAGCCCCGTCCCGGGACAGGGAGAGGGCCAAGAGACCCAGTACTTC
>TRBV5-5|-|-|TRBJ1-2
CASSLDGLLGGGYTF
TGTGCCAGCAGCTTGGATGGGTTACTCGGGGGTGGCTACACCTTC
>TRBV9|TRBD2|-|TRBJ2-7
CASSVDPSGGFYEQYF
TGTGCCAGCAGCGTAGATCCTAGCGGGGGGTTCTACGAGCAGTACTTC
>TRBV19|-|-|TRBJ2-7
CASSSDREDYEQYF
TGTGCCAGTAGTTCCGACAGGGAGGACTACGAGCAGTACTTC
>TRBV4-3|TRBD1|-|TRBJ2-7
CVSSLRTGPYEQYF
TGCGTCAGCAGCCTACGGACAGGGCCGTACGAGCAGTACTTC
>TRBV5-6|-|few|TRBJ1-4
CASSRVNEELFF
TGTGCCAGCAGCCGAGTTAATGAAGAACTGTTTTTT
>TRBV6-2/TRBV6-3|-|-|TRBJ2-2
CASSFSTDTGELFF
TGTGCCAGCAGTTTCTCGACGGACACCGGGGAGCTGTTTTTT
>TRBV20-1|-|once|TRBJ2-1
CSARVGGKGYYNEQFF
TGCAGTGCTAGAGTCGGGGGTAAGGGGTATTACAATGAGCAGTTCTTC
>TRBV20-1|TRBD1|-|TRBJ2-7
CSARRIRPGQISYEQYF
TGCAGTGCTAGACGAATTAGGCCGGGACAGATCTCCTACGAGCAGTACTTC
>TRBV7-2|TRBD2|few|TRBJ2-5
CASSSGLAGGRQETQYF
TGTGCCAGCAGCTCGGGACTAGCGGGGGGACGTCAAGAGACCCAGTACTTC
>TRBV7-2|TRBD2|-|TRBJ2-1
CASSFSLAGGDNEQFF
TGTGCCAGCAGCTTCAGCCTAGCGGGGGGGGACAATGAGCAGTTCTTC
>TRBV7-6|-|few|TRBJ1-5
CASSLGGGLIAEYQPQHF
TGTGCCAGCAGCTTAGGCGGGGGGCTAATCGCAGAATATCAGCCCCAGCATTTT
>TRBV2|TRBD1|-|TRBJ1-2
CASSATGIYGCTF
TGTGCCAGCAGCGCGACAGGGATCTATGGCTGCACCTTC
>TRBV28|-|few|TRBJ2-7
CASSWSPSGEQYF
TGTGCCAGCAGTTGGAGCCCCTCGGGCGAGCAGTACTTC
>TRBV11-2|TRBD1|-|TRBJ2-7
CASSLRLGQGNEQYF
TGTGCCAGCAGCTTAAGGTTGGGACAGGGGAACGAGCAGTACTTC
>TRBV7-2|TRBD2|-|TRBJ2-4
CAGSLDVVRGEQYF
TGTGCCGGCAGCTTAGATGTAGTCCGGGGGGAGCAGTACTTC
>TRBV4-3|-|few|TRBJ2-7
CASSQDPDKVEQYF
TGCGCCAGCAGCCAAGATCCGGACAAGGTCGAGCAGTACTTC
>TRBV7-2|TRBD2|few|TRBJ2-3
CASSYRSGGRTDTQYF
TGTGCCAGCAGCTATAGAAGCGGGGGGCGCACAGATACGCAGTATTTT
>TRBV7-9|TRBD1|-|TRBJ1-4
CASSQQGAEEKLFF
TGTGCCAGCAGCCAACAGGGGGCGGAGGAAAAACTGTTTTTT
>TRBV4-1|-|few|TRBJ2-1
CASSQSRDTYNEQFF
TGCGCCAGCAGCCAAAGCCGGGACACCTACAATGAGCAGTTCTTC
>TRBV20-1|TRBD2|-|TRBJ2-7
CSAGRLAGGPIYNEQYF
TGCAGTGCTGGGAGACTAGCGGGGGGACCAATCTACAATGAGCAGTACTTC
>TRBV11-1|-|-|TRBJ2-5
CASSPSWETQYF
TGTGCCAGCAGCCCCTCTTGGGAGACCCAGTACTTC
>TRBV12-3/TRBV12-4|-|many|TRBJ1-2
CASSLQGHGYTF
TGTGCCAGCAGTTTACAAGGGCATGGCTACACCTTC
>TRBV6-2/TRBV6-3|TRBD2|-|TRBJ2-3
CASYDPYFGGVTDTQYF
TGTGCCAGCTACGACCCCTATTTTGGGGGGGTCACAGATACGCAGTATTTT
>TRBV20-1|TRBD2|-|TRBJ2-1
CSARTSLGNEQFF
TGCAGTGCCCGGACTAGTTTAGGAAATGAGCAGTTCTTC
>TRBV12-3/TRBV12-4|TRBD1|-|TRBJ1-2
CASSLGTGRRYGYTF
TGTGCCAGCAGTTTAGGGACAGGGCGGCGGTATGGCTACACCTTC
>TRBV7-2|-|-|TRBJ1-5
CASSSPQGGPNSNQPQHF
TGTGCCAGCAGCTCGCCGCAGGGAGGGCCTAATAGCAATCAGCCCCAGCATTTT
>TRBV15|TRBD1|-|TRBJ2-7
CATSLSYGTGGSYEQYF
TGTGCCACCAGTCTTTCTTATGGGACAGGGGGCTCCTACGAGCAGTACTTC
>TRBV6-5|TRBD2|many|TRBJ2-7
CASSYRRGGRNSEQYF
TGTGCCAGCAGTTACCGGAGGGGAGGGAGGAATAGCGAGCAGTACTTC
>TRBV6-1|-|-|TRBJ1-6
CASKPRLLEGYNSPLHF
TGTGCCAGCAAGCCAAGGCTACTTGAGGGCTATAATTCACCCCTCCACTTT
>TRBV27|TRBD2|-|TRBJ2-7
CVSQISGGAHNYEQYF
TGTGTCAGTCAAATTAGCGGGGGGGCTCATAACTACGAGCAGTACTTC
>TRBV7-6|-|few|TRBJ1-1
CASSLSVSVFGGQNTEAFF
TGTGCCAGCAGCTTATCGGTGTCGGTTTTTGGGGGCCAGAACACTGAAGCTTTCTTT
>TRBV5-1|-|-|TRBJ2-1
CASSTPDGPSYNEQFF
TGCGCCAGCAGCACACCGGACGGGCCCTCCTACAATGAGCAGTTCTTC
>TRBV20-1|TRBD2|few|TRBJ2-3
CSAYLAGYTDTQYF
TGCAGTGCTTACCTAGCGGGGTACACAGATACGCAGTATTTT
>TRBV7-9|-|-|TRBJ2-5
CASRLTGEGETQYF
TGTGCCAGCAGACTCACAGGGGAGGGAGAGACCCAGTACTTC
>TRBV2|-|few|TRBJ2-6
CASSGGGGYSGANVLTF
TGTGCCAGCAGTGGGGGCGGGGGCTACTCTGGGGCCAACGTCCTGACTTTC
>TRBV5-5|-|-|TRBJ2-1
CASSPWDGLYNEQFF
TGTGCCAGCAGCCCTTGGGACGGCCTCTACAATGAGCAGTTCTTC
>TRBV6-2/TRBV6-3|-|few|TRBJ1-5
CASRRGTPLPNQPQHF
TGTGCCAGCAGAAGGGGGACACCCCTTCCGAATCAGCCCCAGCATTTT
>TRBV7-2|TRBD2|-|TRBJ2-1
CASSPQAGGPDNEQFF
TGTGCCAGCAGCCCCCAGGCGGGGGGGCCTGACAATGAGCAGTTCTTC
>TRBV7-2|-|-|TRBJ2-7
CASSLDSGTSYEQYF
TGTGCCAGCAGCTTAGATTCAGGGACCAGCTACGAGCAGTACTTC
>TRBV11-1|-|few|TRBJ2-1
CASSLLNPGVFNEQFF
TGTGCCAGCAGCCTGCTAAACCCGGGGGTCTTTAATGAGCAGTTCTTC
>TRBV7-3|-|once|TRBJ2-1
CASSLGPGGKKNEQVF
TGTGCCAGCAGCTTAGGTCCGGGGGGCAAGAAAAATGAGCAGGTCTTC
>TRBV27|-|few|TRBJ2-5
CASSELYGGETQYF
TGTGCCAGCAGTGAGCTCTACGGAGGAGAGACCCAGTACTTC
>TRBV20-1|TRBD1|many|TRBJ1-5
CSAMETGGGNQPQHF
TGCAGTGCTATGGAGACAGGGGGCGGCAATCAGCCCCAGCATTTT
>TRBV7-9|-|-|TRBJ2-1
CATGQRVTNEQFF
TGTGCCACCGGACAGCGGGTTACCAATGAGCAGTTCTTC
>TRBV7-8|-|-|TRBJ1-2
CASSSRQARAHTF
TGTGCCAGCAGCTCCAGACAGGCACGGGCGCACACCTTC
>TRBV18|-|-|TRBJ1-2
CASSGGATVSGYTF
TGTGCCAGCTCCGGGGGGGCGACGGTGTCTGGCTACACCTTC
>TRBV6-2/TRBV6-3|-|-|TRBJ2-6
CASSYTRAGANVLTF
TGTGCCAGCAGTTACACACGAGCTGGGGCCAACGTCCTGACTTTC
>TRBV29-1|-|few|TRBJ1-1
CSVELRGGEAFF
TGCAGCGTTGAACTTAGGGGGGGGGAAGCTTTCTTT